The source of this TCR beta chain is a study of vaccination effects on CD4 cells after COVID-19. Turning to the study itself: Wells containing 1.5 million to 2 million PBMC each were cultured with 10 IU/ml IL-2 and 10 ug/ml peptides.

Study-wide results and caveats: The study found that only 1 of 255 vaccine-induced clones from healthy vaccinees cross-reacted with common cold coronaviruses.

In the case of this clone: What it recognizes is unknown.

Method: immunoSEQ multiplex PCR; TCRdb's copy keeps in-frame clones and lacks some. Among tens of thousands of clones listed, around 69% were seen once. Culture proceeded for more than 8 days, and CD4+ T cells were then isolated. Participants each got two BNT162b2 or mRNA-1273 vaccine doses. Trimming pared 4 bases from V and 0 bases from J, leaving 10 bases between. The CDR3 has 15 amino acids. Germline V CDR1 and CDR2: SGHRS, YFSETQ. This sequence was found in a human donor who received a COVID-19 vaccine. The specimen comprised CD4+ T cells from PBMCs cultured without peptide, sampled after COVID-19 vaccination. The chain uses TRBV5-1 and TRBJ2-2; TRBD2 might be the D (6 bases). Here the CDR3 DNA reads TGCGCCAGCAGCAGACTAGTCTCGAACACCGGGGAGCTGTTTTTT. Its translation: CASSRLVSNTGELFF.